A single sample is the source of the 19 T cell receptor beta chains below, sequenced in a study of T cells in Graves' hyperthyroidism and ophthalmopathy. The investigators amplified TCR beta CDR3 regions from RNA transcripts. The HTBI primer set served for first-round RT-PCR of the TCR CDR3. TCRdb re-called the multiplex PCR reads with MiXCR, one entry per CDR3 protein. The table lists hundreds of thousands of distinct CDR3 sequences, around 13% of them singletons. Sequencing input: blood. The source is a woman in her 30s with Graves' hyperthyroidism that later progressed to Graves' ophthalmopathy.

This clonotype was counted at least ten times. The rearrangement uses TRBV28 and TRBJ1-2, with TRBD1 matching over 8 bases. The CDR3 is 15 amino acids. V was clipped by 6 bases and J by 0 bases; unmatched bases: 6. Germline CDR1 is MDHEN and CDR2 is SYDVKM. The CDR3 sequence: CASREGTGANYGYTF. In nucleotides, the CDR3 is TGTGCCAGCAGAGAGGGGACAGGCGCTAACTATGGCTACACCTTC.

The sample holds many counts of this clonotype. This chain's CDR3 is CASSLWERRTYEQYF. The CDR3 DNA sequence: TGTGCCAGCAGCTTATGGGAGCGGAGAACCTACGAGCAGTACTTC. V is TRBV7-2 and J is TRBJ2-7; perhaps TRBD2 as D (5 bases). V was clipped by 2 bases and J by 2 bases, with 13 bases between them. The length of the CDR3 is 15 residues. Germline V gene data show CDR1 as SGHTA and CDR2 as FQGNSA.

V and J are TRBV18 and TRBJ2-1, with 10 bases that match TRBD2. Germline V CDR1 and CDR2: KGHSH, LQKENI. V lost 1 base, J lost 4 bases, and 13 bases stayed unmatched. CDR3 size: 19 residues. The CDR3 loop is CASSPRAQSSSGSYNEQFF. The CDR3, as DNA: TGTGCCAGCTCACCACGAGCACAGTCGTCTAGCGGGAGTTACAATGAGCAGTTCTTC. Full variable domain (remainder filled in from reference TRBV18 and TRBJ2-1): NAGVMQNPRHLVRRRGQEARLRCSPMKGHSHVYWYRQLPEEGLKFMVYLQKENIIDESGMPKERFSAEFPKEGPSILRIQQVVRGDSAAYFCASSPRAQSSSGSYNEQFFGPGTRLTVL.

The sample holds many counts of this clonotype. The V and J genes are TRBV24-1 and TRBJ2-7; no clear D. The CDR3 has 13 amino acids. Germline CDR1 reads KGHDR; CDR2 reads SFDVKD. V lost 3 bases to trimming and J lost 5 bases, with 10 bases between them. For the CDR3, the DNA is TGTGCCACCAGTGATGATAACTGGGACGAGCAGTACTTC. This encodes CATSDDNWDEQYF.

This clonotype was counted ten times or more. V gene TRBV2 combines with J gene TRBJ1-2, with D possibly matching TRBD1 (6 bases). V was trimmed by 7 bases and J by 5 bases, leaving 11 bases between them. The CDR3 is 12 amino acids. The germline CDR1 and CDR2 sequences are SNHLY and FYNNEI. The CDR3 bases are TGTGCCAGCAACCCACAGGGTTATGGCTACACCTTC. This gives the protein CASNPQGYGYTF.

In its sample, this clonotype was seen many times. The chain combines TRBV28 with TRBJ2-2, with D perhaps TRBD1 (5 bases). V was shortened by 2 bases and J by 6 bases, with 13 bases between the two germline ends. The CDR3 totals 15 residues. Germline lookup yields CDR1 MDHEN and CDR2 SYDVKM. The CDR3: CASSLRSGRAGELFF. The CDR3 coding sequence is TGTGCCAGCAGTTTAAGGTCGGGCAGGGCCGGGGAGCTGTTTTTT.

The J gene is TRBJ2-1, the V gene TRBV5-4; D may correspond to TRBD1 or TRBD2 (5 bases each). The CDR3 sequence is 19 residues long. Trimming took 4 bases from V and 5 from J, leaving 28 bases between them. Germline assignment: CDR1 SGHNT and CDR2 YYREEE (reference sequence). The CDR3 bases are TGTGCCAGCAGCGCCGCCGGGACGGCTTTAAACAGACCTAACAATGAGCAGTTCTTC. Protein sequence: CASSAAGTALNRPNNEQFF.

The chain employs TRBV9 and TRBJ1-2; unclear D gene. Looked up from germline, CDR1 is SGDLS and CDR2 is YYNGEE. The CDR3 covers 14 residues. Trimming took off 3 bases at V and 4 bases at J, with 13 bases between the two ends. CDR3 DNA: TGTGCCAGCAGCGGCTTGGCTAGTGCCTATGGCTACACCTTC. This encodes CASSGLASAYGYTF.

This clonotype has a single count. A read error may be the cause here, since a much bigger clone is one base away. This chain links TRBV20-1 with TRBJ1-1; a weak D match, TRBD1 (5 bases). This CDR3 spans 13 amino acids. V was cut by 3 bases and J by 7 bases, with 15 bases left in between. Germline-derived CDR1 and CDR2 are DFQATT and SNEGSKA (reference sequence). The CDR3 DNA reads TGCAGTGCTAGGAAAGGGGTTCACATTGAAGCTTTCTTT. This codes for CSARKGVHIEAFF.

This clonotype was detected only a few times. J is TRBJ1-5 and V is TRBV2; D may be TRBD1 (6 bases). CDR3 length equals 16 residues. Germline CDR1 reads SNHLY; CDR2 reads FYNNEI. Trimming removed 6 bases at V and 8 bases at J, with 23 bases between. This chain's CDR3 is CASRLLEFQGFEPQHF. The CDR3 region has the DNA TGTGCCAGCAGATTGTTAGAATTCCAGGGGTTCGAGCCCCAGCATTTT.

This clonotype was counted many times. CDR3 sequence: CASSTLGTAAYEQYF. The CDR3 DNA reads as TGCGCCAGCAGCACGCTGGGGACAGCCGCCTACGAGCAGTACTTC. This chain links TRBV5-1 with TRBJ2-7; the match to TRBD1 covers 7 bases. CDR1 is SGHRS and CDR2 is YFSETQ in the germline V gene. V gave up 4 bases and J gave up 2 bases; unmatched junction bases: 9. CDR3 length: 15 amino acids.

Worth noting for this clonotype: Possible read error: a much larger clone is one base away. This chain uses TRBV3-2 with TRBJ2-3; the DNA was not compared with TRBD2, the D call given in the table. TRBV3-2 is a pseudogene. The CDR3 has 17 amino acids. The CDR3 bases are TGTGCCAGCAGCCGCGTGAGGGGAGGACTAGCCTCAGATACGCAGTATTTT. It translates to CASSRVRGGLASDTQYF.

In this sample, this clonotype turned up many times. The V and J genes are TRBV6-1 and TRBJ2-6, with D tentatively TRBD1 or TRBD2 (5 bases each). Germline values: CDR1 MNHNS, CDR2 SASEGT. The CDR3 is 16 residues long. The V and J ends lost 5 bases and 4 bases respectively, with 15 bases between them. The CDR3 sequence is CASSFPDRGGANVLTF. Here the CDR3 DNA reads TGTGCCAGCAGTTTTCCGGACCGGGGCGGGGCCAACGTCCTGACTTTC.

In its sample, this clonotype was seen many times. The chain has TRBV6-1 and TRBJ2-1, with D possibly matching TRBD2 (5 bases). The V and J ends lost 5 bases and 7 bases respectively, with 12 bases between them. This CDR3 spans 13 amino acids. CDR1 and CDR2 (germline): MNHNS, SASEGT. This CDR3 reads CASSFIAGNEQFF. In DNA, the CDR3 is TGTGCCAGCAGTTTCATTGCGGGTAATGAGCAGTTCTTC.

Many counts were recorded for this clonotype. The chain has TRBV6-2 or TRBV6-3 and TRBJ1-5; D may be TRBD1 (5 bases). Trimming pared 6 bases from V and 5 bases from J, leaving 14 bases between. The germline V gene encodes CDR1 MNHEY and CDR2 SVGEGT. This CDR3 contains 14 residues. This CDR3 is CASSHGGTYQPQHF. DNA for the CDR3: TGTGCCAGCAGCCATGGGGGGACGTATCAGCCCCAGCATTTT.

This clonotype has only one observation. This may come from a read error, since a much larger clone is one base off. The chain is built from TRBV6-1 and TRBJ1-1; D not resolved. The CDR3 has 13 amino acids. Per the germline V gene, CDR1 is MNHNS and CDR2 is SASEGT. CDR3 in DNA: TGTGCCAGCTTTGGCATCTGGAACACTGAAGCTCTCTTT. Amino acid sequence: CASFGIWNTEALF.

The chain joins TRBV6-1 to TRBJ1-5; D might be TRBD1 (5 bases). This CDR3 is built from 15 residues. V was pared by 9 bases and J by 4 bases, with 19 bases between. From germline, CDR1 is MNHNS and CDR2 SASEGT. The CDR3 sequence: CASSRGEAKNQPQHF. The DNA of the CDR3 is TGTGCCAGTAGCCGGGGGGAGGCGAAAAATCAGCCCCAGCATTTT.

The rearrangement links TRBV12-3 or TRBV12-4 to TRBJ2-2, with 11 bases identical to TRBD2. CDR3 length: 16 amino acids. V lost 5 bases, J lost 6 bases, and 8 bases stayed unmatched. CDR3: CASSHPLAGDAGELFF. CDR3 nucleotide sequence: TGTGCCAGCAGTCACCCACTAGCGGGAGATGCCGGGGAGCTGTTTTTT.

This clonotype was counted many times. The rearrangement uses TRBV15 and TRBJ2-5; D gene unclear. CDR3 size: 13 residues. V was clipped by 0 bases and J by 5 bases, with 7 bases between them. Germline lookup yields CDR1 LNHNV and CDR2 YYDKDF (reference sequence). DNA of the CDR3: TGTGCCACCAGCAGAGATCCGGAGGAGACCCAGTACTTC. Protein sequence: CATSRDPEETQYF.